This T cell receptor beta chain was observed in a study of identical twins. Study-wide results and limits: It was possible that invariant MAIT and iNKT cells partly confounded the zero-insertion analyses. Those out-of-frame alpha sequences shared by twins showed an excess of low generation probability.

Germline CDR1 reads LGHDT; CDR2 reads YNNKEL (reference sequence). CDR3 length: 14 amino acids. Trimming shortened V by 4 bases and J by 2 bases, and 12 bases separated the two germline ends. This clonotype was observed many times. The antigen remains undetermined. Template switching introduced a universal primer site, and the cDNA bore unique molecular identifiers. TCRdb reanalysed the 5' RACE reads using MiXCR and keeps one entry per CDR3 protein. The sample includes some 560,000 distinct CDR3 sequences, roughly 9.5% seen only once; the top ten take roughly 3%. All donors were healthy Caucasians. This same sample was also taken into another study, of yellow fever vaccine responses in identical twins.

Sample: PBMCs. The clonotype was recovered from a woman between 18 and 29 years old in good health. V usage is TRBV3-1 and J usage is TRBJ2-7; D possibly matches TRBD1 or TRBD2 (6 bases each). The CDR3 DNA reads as TGTGCCAGCAGCCGGGGAGGACAGCCCTACGAGCAGTACTTC. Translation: CASSRGGQPYEQYF.